This T cell receptor (beta chain) was found in a study of regulatory T cells in long-lasting Graves disease. On this clonotype: This is likely an artifact of a read error, given a far larger clone one base away.

Regarding time point: newly diagnosed GD, antithyroid drugs for less than 3 months. Preparation of the TCR library used RNA extracted from PBMCs. Sequencing libraries for TCR beta were prepared with iRepertoire HTBI primers and Arm-PCR of CDR3 regions. TCRdb itself ran the multiplex PCR reads through MiXCR, one entry per CDR3 protein. The sample shows roughly 320,000 distinct CDR3 sequences, 16% of them seen only once. Germline V gene lookup returns CDR1 SNHLY and CDR2 FYNNEI. CDR3 length equals 15 residues. This sample also appeared in a second study, on T cells in Graves' hyperthyroidism and ophthalmopathy.

Sequencing used peripheral blood mononuclear cells (PBMCs), obtained at new diagnosis, from a patient treated with antithyroid drugs. The clonotype comes from a man aged 35 to 55 with Graves disease. The rearrangement joins TRBV2 to TRBJ1-1; perhaps TRBD1 as D (6 bases). CDR3: CANSFHHAQGTEAFF. CDR3 in DNA: TGTGCCAACAGTTTCCACCACGCACAGGGCACTGAAGCTTTCTTT.